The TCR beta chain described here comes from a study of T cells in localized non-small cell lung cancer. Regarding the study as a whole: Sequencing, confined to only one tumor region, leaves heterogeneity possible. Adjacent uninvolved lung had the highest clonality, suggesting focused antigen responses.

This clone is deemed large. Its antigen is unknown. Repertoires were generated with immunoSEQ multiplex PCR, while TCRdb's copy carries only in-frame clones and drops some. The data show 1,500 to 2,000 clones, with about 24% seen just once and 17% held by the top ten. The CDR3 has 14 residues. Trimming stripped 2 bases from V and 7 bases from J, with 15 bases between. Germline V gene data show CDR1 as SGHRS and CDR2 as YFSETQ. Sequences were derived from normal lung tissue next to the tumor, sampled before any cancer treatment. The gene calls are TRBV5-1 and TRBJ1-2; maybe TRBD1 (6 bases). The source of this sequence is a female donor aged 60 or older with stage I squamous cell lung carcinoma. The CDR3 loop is CASSLSRGDLGYTF. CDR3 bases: TGCGCCAGCAGCTTAAGTAGGGGGGATCTTGGCTACACCTTC.